Listed below are T cell receptor beta chains from one sample, sequenced in a study of T cell responses to AZD1222 COVID-19 vaccine. TCRdb keeps only in-frame clones here, not all; method: immunoSEQ multiplex PCR. The data show about 150,000 clones, 90% seen once. The starting material was peripheral blood, obtained on day 0 of AZD1222 vaccination. All receptors come from an adult in good health. Both conserved end residues are part of each CDR3. The order of the fields is D gene, CDR3 length, J gene, clone size, V gene, CDR3 DNA, CDR3 protein. The D gene is left open where the match is weak. Expanded clones are given a class, and other clones once, few, many or no size at all.

D gene: TRBD2; CDR3 length: 15; J gene: TRBJ2-1; clone size: NA; V gene: TRBV6-2/TRBV6-3; CDR3 DNA: TGTGCCAGCAGTTCGCTAGCGGGAGAGGGAGATGAGCAGTTCTTC; CDR3 protein: CASSSLAGEGDEQFF
D gene: NA; CDR3 length: 11; J gene: TRBJ2-7; clone size: NA; V gene: TRBV30; CDR3 DNA: TGTGCCTGGAGTACGGCCTACGAGCAGTACTTC; CDR3 protein: CAWSTAYEQYF
D gene: TRBD1; CDR3 length: 14; J gene: TRBJ1-6; clone size: once; V gene: TRBV10-3; CDR3 DNA: TGTGCCATCAGCCCGGGACAGGATAATTCACCCCTCCACTTT; CDR3 protein: CAISPGQDNSPLHF
D gene: NA; CDR3 length: 11; J gene: TRBJ1-4; clone size: once; V gene: TRBV28; CDR3 DNA: TGTGCCAGCAGTTTGTCGGAAAAACTGTTTTTT; CDR3 protein: CASSLSEKLFF
D gene: TRBD2; CDR3 length: 16; J gene: TRBJ2-7; clone size: NA; V gene: TRBV3-1/TRBV3-2; CDR3 DNA: TGTGCCAGCAGCTCGACTAGCGGGAGGGCCAGTTACGAGCAGTACTTC; CDR3 protein: CASSSTSGRASYEQYF
D gene: TRBD2; CDR3 length: 14; J gene: TRBJ2-3; clone size: NA; V gene: TRBV5-1; CDR3 DNA: TGCGCCAGCAGCCAGGGACTAGCTTCAGATACGCAGTATTTT; CDR3 protein: CASSQGLASDTQYF
D gene: TRBD2; CDR3 length: 16; J gene: TRBJ2-3; clone size: NA; V gene: TRBV28; CDR3 DNA: TGTGCCAGCAGTTTCCTCGCGGGAGGGGGCACAGATACGCAGTATTTT; CDR3 protein: CASSFLAGGGTDTQYF
D gene: TRBD2; CDR3 length: 16; J gene: TRBJ2-1; clone size: NA; V gene: TRBV5-4; CDR3 DNA: TGTGCCAGCAGCTTCATGGCCGGGACTAGTAGCTATGAGCAGTTCTTC; CDR3 protein: CASSFMAGTSSYEQFF
D gene: NA; CDR3 length: 13; J gene: TRBJ2-7; clone size: NA; V gene: TRBV15; CDR3 DNA: TGTGCCACCAGCAGAGTTGACGTTGCCGAGCAGTACTTC; CDR3 protein: CATSRVDVAEQYF
D gene: NA; CDR3 length: 14; J gene: TRBJ2-1; clone size: NA; V gene: TRBV6-5; CDR3 DNA: TGTGCCAGCAGTTACTCGTTGAGCGTCCGTGAGCAGTTCTTC; CDR3 protein: CASSYSLSVREQFF
D gene: TRBD1; CDR3 length: 16; J gene: TRBJ1-1; clone size: NA; V gene: TRBV29-1; CDR3 DNA: TGCAGCGTTCAGGGGAGCACAGGACAGGTGAACACTGAAGCTTTCTTT; CDR3 protein: CSVQGSTGQVNTEAFF
D gene: NA; CDR3 length: 14; J gene: TRBJ1-5; clone size: NA; V gene: TRBV15; CDR3 DNA: TGTGCCACCAGCCCTACATATGAGGATCAGCCCCAGCATTTT; CDR3 protein: CATSPTYEDQPQHF
D gene: TRBD2; CDR3 length: 21; J gene: TRBJ2-1; clone size: NA; V gene: TRBV27; CDR3 DNA: TGTGCCAGCAGTTCCCCCCAGTGGGCTAGCGGGAGGGGGAGCTCCTACAATGAGCAGTTCTTC; CDR3 protein: CASSSPQWASGRGSSYNEQFF
D gene: NA; CDR3 length: 18; J gene: TRBJ1-1; clone size: NA; V gene: TRBV4-3; CDR3 DNA: TGCGCCAGCAGCCAAGATTTCGGGGGGCTTCATTTGAACACTGAAGCTTTCTTT; CDR3 protein: CASSQDFGGLHLNTEAFF
D gene: TRBD1; CDR3 length: 16; J gene: TRBJ2-1; clone size: NA; V gene: TRBV24-1; CDR3 DNA: TGTGCCACCAGTGATAAACAGGGGTTTAACATCAATGAGCAGTTCTTC; CDR3 protein: CATSDKQGFNINEQFF
D gene: NA; CDR3 length: 12; J gene: TRBJ2-5; clone size: NA; V gene: TRBV30; CDR3 DNA: TGTGCCTGGAATGACTTCCAAGAGACCCAGTACTTC; CDR3 protein: CAWNDFQETQYF
D gene: TRBD2; CDR3 length: 12; J gene: TRBJ2-7; clone size: NA; V gene: TRBV12-3/TRBV12-4; CDR3 DNA: TGTGCCAGCAGTCCAAACCAGCGGGACTCCTATTTC; CDR3 protein: CASSPNQRDSYF
D gene: NA; CDR3 length: 15; J gene: TRBJ1-5; clone size: NA; V gene: TRBV27; CDR3 DNA: TGTGCCAGCAGTTTTTTTTCGGGCAGCAATCAGCCCCAGCATTTT; CDR3 protein: CASSFFSGSNQPQHF
D gene: NA; CDR3 length: 12; J gene: TRBJ2-1; clone size: NA; V gene: TRBV27; CDR3 DNA: TGTGCCAGCATTACCTCCTACAATGAGCAGTTCTTC; CDR3 protein: CASITSYNEQFF
D gene: TRBD2; CDR3 length: 20; J gene: TRBJ2-3; clone size: NA; V gene: TRBV9; CDR3 DNA: TGTGCCAGCAGCCCAAACCTCCCGGGACTAGCGGGAGTAAGGACAGATACGCAGTATTTT; CDR3 protein: CASSPNLPGLAGVRTDTQYF
D gene: NA; CDR3 length: 16; J gene: TRBJ1-1; clone size: NA; V gene: TRBV11-2; CDR3 DNA: TGTGCCAGCAGCGAACCCGTGGGGGAGGTGAACACTGAAGCTTTCTTT; CDR3 protein: CASSEPVGEVNTEAFF
D gene: NA; CDR3 length: 14; J gene: TRBJ1-5; clone size: NA; V gene: TRBV7-2; CDR3 DNA: TGTGCCAGCAGCTTGGACCGCGGCAATCAGCCCCAGCATTTT; CDR3 protein: CASSLDRGNQPQHF
D gene: TRBD1; CDR3 length: 13; J gene: TRBJ1-2; clone size: NA; V gene: TRBV9; CDR3 DNA: TGTGCCAGCAGCGTAGAGGACAGGTATGGCTACACCTTC; CDR3 protein: CASSVEDRYGYTF
D gene: NA; CDR3 length: 14; J gene: TRBJ1-1; clone size: NA; V gene: TRBV18; CDR3 DNA: TGTGCCAGCTCGCACAGTAGGCCAAACACTGAAGCTTTCTTT; CDR3 protein: CASSHSRPNTEAFF
D gene: TRBD1; CDR3 length: 13; J gene: TRBJ1-3; clone size: NA; V gene: TRBV6-5; CDR3 DNA: TGTGCCAGCCGGGGACAGGGAGGAAACACCATATATTTT; CDR3 protein: CASRGQGGNTIYF
D gene: NA; CDR3 length: 13; J gene: TRBJ1-1; clone size: NA; V gene: TRBV27; CDR3 DNA: TGTGCCAGCGGCCCGGGGGCGGTCACTGAAGCTTTCTTT; CDR3 protein: CASGPGAVTEAFF
D gene: TRBD2; CDR3 length: 15; J gene: TRBJ2-2; clone size: NA; V gene: TRBV2; CDR3 DNA: TGTGCCAGCAGTGAAACTAGCGCGAACACCGGGGAGCTGTTTTTT; CDR3 protein: CASSETSANTGELFF
D gene: NA; CDR3 length: 14; J gene: TRBJ1-1; clone size: NA; V gene: TRBV29-1; CDR3 DNA: TGCAGCGTTTTATCCGGGGCCATGAACACTGAAGCTTTCTTT; CDR3 protein: CSVLSGAMNTEAFF
D gene: NA; CDR3 length: 10; J gene: TRBJ2-7; clone size: NA; V gene: TRBV20-1; CDR3 DNA: TGCAGTGCTCAAAGACTCGAGCAGTACTTC; CDR3 protein: CSAQRLEQYF
D gene: TRBD1; CDR3 length: 13; J gene: TRBJ1-5; clone size: once; V gene: TRBV6-2/TRBV6-3; CDR3 DNA: TGTGCCAGCAGCCAAGACAGGGTTCAGCCCCAGCATTTT; CDR3 protein: CASSQDRVQPQHF
D gene: TRBD2; CDR3 length: 17; J gene: TRBJ2-1; clone size: few; V gene: TRBV3-1/TRBV3-2; CDR3 DNA: TGTGCCAGCAGCCCCCTACTAGCGAAGAGCTCCTACAATGAGCAGTTCTTC; CDR3 protein: CASSPLLAKSSYNEQFF
D gene: NA; CDR3 length: 13; J gene: TRBJ1-1; clone size: NA; V gene: TRBV7-8; CDR3 DNA: TGTGCCAGCAGCTTAGAGGGGCTAACTGAAGCTTTCTTT; CDR3 protein: CASSLEGLTEAFF
D gene: TRBD1; CDR3 length: 14; J gene: TRBJ2-5; clone size: NA; V gene: TRBV7-9; CDR3 DNA: TGTGCCAGCAGCTACGGACAGGCCCAAGAGACCCAGTACTTC; CDR3 protein: CASSYGQAQETQYF
D gene: NA; CDR3 length: 14; J gene: TRBJ2-2; clone size: NA; V gene: TRBV24-1; CDR3 DNA: TGTGCCACCGGCGATCTGGGATCGACCGGGGAGCTGTTTTTT; CDR3 protein: CATGDLGSTGELFF
D gene: TRBD2; CDR3 length: 17; J gene: TRBJ2-3; clone size: NA; V gene: TRBV5-8; CDR3 DNA: TGTGCCAGCAGCTCCCTGAGACTAGCGATGTCCACAGATACGCAGTATTTT; CDR3 protein: CASSSLRLAMSTDTQYF
D gene: TRBD1; CDR3 length: 13; J gene: TRBJ2-1; clone size: once; V gene: TRBV29-1; CDR3 DNA: TGCAGCGTTGAAGGTCAAACAGGGGCTGAGCAGTTCTTC; CDR3 protein: CSVEGQTGAEQFF
D gene: NA; CDR3 length: 11; J gene: TRBJ2-3; clone size: NA; V gene: TRBV7-8; CDR3 DNA: TGTGCCAGCAGCTTCGGGGATACGCAGTATTTT; CDR3 protein: CASSFGDTQYF
D gene: TRBD1; CDR3 length: 15; J gene: TRBJ1-1; clone size: NA; V gene: TRBV2; CDR3 DNA: TGTGCCAGCAGTTACAGACAGGGGCGCACTGGTGAAGCTTTCTTT; CDR3 protein: CASSYRQGRTGEAFF
D gene: TRBD2; CDR3 length: 14; J gene: TRBJ2-7; clone size: NA; V gene: TRBV9; CDR3 DNA: TGTGCCAGCAGCCAACTAGCGGGAGGCTACGAGCAGTACTTC; CDR3 protein: CASSQLAGGYEQYF
D gene: NA; CDR3 length: 12; J gene: TRBJ1-6; clone size: NA; V gene: TRBV11-2; CDR3 DNA: TGTGCCAGCAGCTTCCAATATGAACCCCTCCACTTT; CDR3 protein: CASSFQYEPLHF
D gene: TRBD1; CDR3 length: 15; J gene: TRBJ2-1; clone size: NA; V gene: TRBV6-2/TRBV6-3; CDR3 DNA: TGTGCCAGCAGTACTACAGGGGGCGTAAGTAATGAGCAGTTCTTC; CDR3 protein: CASSTTGGVSNEQFF
D gene: NA; CDR3 length: 12; J gene: TRBJ1-6; clone size: NA; V gene: TRBV27; CDR3 DNA: TGTGCCAGCAGTTTTCATTTGTCACCCCTCCACTTT; CDR3 protein: CASSFHLSPLHF
D gene: TRBD1; CDR3 length: 17; J gene: TRBJ2-7; clone size: once; V gene: TRBV11-2; CDR3 DNA: TGTGCCAGCAGCTCGCCTTACAGGGGGAGACATCACTACGAGCAGTACTTC; CDR3 protein: CASSSPYRGRHHYEQYF
D gene: TRBD1; CDR3 length: 14; J gene: TRBJ1-2; clone size: once; V gene: TRBV19; CDR3 DNA: TGTGCCAGTAGAAGACAGGGGGGTAACTATGGCTACACCTTC; CDR3 protein: CASRRQGGNYGYTF
D gene: NA; CDR3 length: 13; J gene: TRBJ1-1; clone size: NA; V gene: TRBV10-3; CDR3 DNA: TGTGCCATCAGTGACCGGGGTGGCACTGAAGCTTTCTTT; CDR3 protein: CAISDRGGTEAFF
D gene: TRBD1; CDR3 length: 16; J gene: TRBJ1-3; clone size: NA; V gene: TRBV2; CDR3 DNA: TGTGCCAGCAGGGCAGGGGGCCCACTAAGGGGAAACACCATATATTTT; CDR3 protein: CASRAGGPLRGNTIYF
D gene: TRBD1; CDR3 length: 16; J gene: TRBJ2-5; clone size: NA; V gene: TRBV7-2; CDR3 DNA: TGTGCCAGCAGCTTAGGGCTGGACAGGTACCAAGAGACCCAGTACTTC; CDR3 protein: CASSLGLDRYQETQYF